This TCR beta chain was captured in a study of OX40 agonist ivuxolimab in advanced cancers. Study-wide background: Partial responses were achieved by three patients, of whom one had hepatocellular carcinoma and two had cutaneous melanoma.

The assay was immunoSEQ multiplex PCR, and TCRdb's table has in-frame clones only and misses some. The sample carries under 100,000 clones, approximately 84% recorded once. General study results and limits: Among the lowest peripheral clonal expansion occurred in 0.1-3.0 mg/kg partial responders. CD4+ and CD8+ T cells in blood underwent clonal expansion by week 6 at 0.1 to 3.0 mg/kg.

Blood sampling took place at baseline, cycle 4 day 1, and cycle 7 day 1. The CDR3 sequence is 15 residues long. Germline V CDR1 and CDR2: MNHNY, SVGAGI (reference sequence). Trimming at V came to 2 bases and at J to 4 bases, leaving 5 bases not matched to a gene. In the case of this clone: The antigen remains undetermined.

The source material was CD4+ or CD8+ T cells sorted from blood, sampled in a trial of the OX40 agonist ivuxolimab. This receptor was identified in an adult with an advanced solid tumor such as melanoma, head and neck, liver or kidney cancer. The chain carries TRBV6-6 and TRBJ2-3; TRBD1 aligns across 8 bases. This chain's CDR3 is CASSYLSGGADTQYF. The DNA of the CDR3 is TGTGCCAGCAGTTACCTGTCAGGGGGCGCAGATACGCAGTATTTT.